One TCR beta chain is described in this entry. The CDR3 consists of 15 residues. Trimming took 3 bases from V and 6 from J; bases not matched to a gene: 6. Germline V gives CDR1 LGHNA, CDR2 YSLEER. These data belong to a study of control samples from healthy donors and cancer patients. TCRdb's table, derived via immunoSEQ multiplex PCR, lists solely in-frame clones and lacks some. The repertoire holds 110,000 or so clones, with 80% to 90% as singletons. The rearrangement uses TRBV4-3 and TRBJ1-1; the match to TRBD1 covers 11 bases. Sequencing was done on a sample of blood. The sequence derives from a woman aged 45 to 65 in good health. This CDR3 reads CASSHGTGGLSEAFF. The CDR3 bases are TGCGCCAGCAGCCATGGGACAGGGGGGTTATCTGAAGCTTTCTTT.